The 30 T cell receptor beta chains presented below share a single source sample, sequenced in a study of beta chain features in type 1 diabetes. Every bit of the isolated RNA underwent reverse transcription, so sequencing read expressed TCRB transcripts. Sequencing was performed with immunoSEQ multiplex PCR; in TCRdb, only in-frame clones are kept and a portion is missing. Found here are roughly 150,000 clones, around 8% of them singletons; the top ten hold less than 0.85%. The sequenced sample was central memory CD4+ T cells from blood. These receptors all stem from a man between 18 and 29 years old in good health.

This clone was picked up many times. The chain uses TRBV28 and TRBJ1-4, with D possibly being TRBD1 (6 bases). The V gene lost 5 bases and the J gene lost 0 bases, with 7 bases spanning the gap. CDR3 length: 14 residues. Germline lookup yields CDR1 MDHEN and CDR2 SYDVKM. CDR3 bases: TGTGCCAGCAGTACAGGGCCAACTAATGAAAAACTGTTTTTT. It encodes CASSTGPTNEKLFF.

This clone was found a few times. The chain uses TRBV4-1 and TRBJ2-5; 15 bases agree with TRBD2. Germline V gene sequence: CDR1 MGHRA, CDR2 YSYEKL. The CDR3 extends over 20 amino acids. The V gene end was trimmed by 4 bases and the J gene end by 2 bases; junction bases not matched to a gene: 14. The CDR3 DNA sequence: TGCGCCAGCAGCCGGCCACAAGGACTAGCGGGGGGGATATTGCAAGAGACCCAGTACTTC. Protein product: CASSRPQGLAGGILQETQYF.

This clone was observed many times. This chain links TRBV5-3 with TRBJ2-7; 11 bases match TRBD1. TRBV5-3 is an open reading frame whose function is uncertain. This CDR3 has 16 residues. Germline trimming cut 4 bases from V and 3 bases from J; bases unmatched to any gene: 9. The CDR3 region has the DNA TGTGCCAGAAGCCTTCGAGGACAGGGGGCCAACTACGAGCAGTACTTC. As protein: CARSLRGQGANYEQYF.

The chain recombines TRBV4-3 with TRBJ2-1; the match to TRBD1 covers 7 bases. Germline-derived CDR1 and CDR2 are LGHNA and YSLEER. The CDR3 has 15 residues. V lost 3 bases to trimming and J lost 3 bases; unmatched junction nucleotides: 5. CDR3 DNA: TGCGCCAGCAGCCAGGCTTACAGGGGCTACAATGAGCAGTTCTTC. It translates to CASSQAYRGYNEQFF.

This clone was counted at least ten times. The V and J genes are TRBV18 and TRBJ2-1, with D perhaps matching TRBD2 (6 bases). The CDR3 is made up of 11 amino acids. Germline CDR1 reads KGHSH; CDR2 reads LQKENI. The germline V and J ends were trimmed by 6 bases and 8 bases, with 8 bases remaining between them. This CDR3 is CASSREDEQFF. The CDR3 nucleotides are TGTGCCAGCTCGAGGGAGGATGAGCAGTTCTTC. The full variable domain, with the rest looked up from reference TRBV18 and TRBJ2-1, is NAGVMQNPRHLVRRRGQEARLRCSPMKGHSHVYWYRQLPEEGLKFMVYLQKENIIDESGMPKERFSAEFPKEGPSILRIQQVVRGDSAAYFCASSREDEQFFGPGTRLTVL.

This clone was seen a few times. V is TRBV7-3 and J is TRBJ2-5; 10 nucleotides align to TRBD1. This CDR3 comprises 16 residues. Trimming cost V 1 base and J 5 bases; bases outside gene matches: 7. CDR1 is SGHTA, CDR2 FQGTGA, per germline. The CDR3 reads CASSLIDRGQLETQYF. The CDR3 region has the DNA TGTGCCAGCAGCTTAATTGACAGGGGGCAATTGGAGACCCAGTACTTC.

CDR3 coding DNA: TGTGCCAGCAGCCAGACACTCTCTGGAAACACCATATATTTT. Its translation is CASSQTLSGNTIYF. The chain joins TRBV14 to TRBJ1-3; no clear D gene. V was shortened by 3 bases and J by 0 bases, with 6 bases between the two germline ends. The V gene's germline CDR1 is SGHDN and CDR2 FVKESK. This CDR3 region has 14 residues.

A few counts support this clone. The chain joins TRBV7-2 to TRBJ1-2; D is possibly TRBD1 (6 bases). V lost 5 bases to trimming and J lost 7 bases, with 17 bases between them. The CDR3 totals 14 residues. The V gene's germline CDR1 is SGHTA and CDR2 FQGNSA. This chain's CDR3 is CASSDRAGVSGYTF. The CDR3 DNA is TGTGCCAGCAGCGACCGTGCAGGGGTTAGTGGCTACACCTTC.

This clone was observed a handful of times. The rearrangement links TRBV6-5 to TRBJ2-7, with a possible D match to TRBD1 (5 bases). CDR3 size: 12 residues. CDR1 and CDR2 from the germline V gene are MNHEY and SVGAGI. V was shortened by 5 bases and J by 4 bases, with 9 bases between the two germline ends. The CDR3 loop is CASSKGQYEQYF. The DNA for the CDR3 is TGTGCCAGCAGTAAGGGGCAGTACGAGCAGTACTTC.

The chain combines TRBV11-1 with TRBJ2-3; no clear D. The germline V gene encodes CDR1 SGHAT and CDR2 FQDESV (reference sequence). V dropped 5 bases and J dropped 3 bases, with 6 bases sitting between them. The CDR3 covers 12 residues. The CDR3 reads CASSVNTDTQYF. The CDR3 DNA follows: TGTGCCAGCAGCGTCAATACAGATACGCAGTATTTT. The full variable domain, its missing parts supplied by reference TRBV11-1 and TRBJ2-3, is EAEVAQSPRYKITEKSQAVAFWCDPISGHATLYWYRQILGQGPELLVQFQDESVVDDSQLPKDRFSAERLKGVDSTLKIQPAELGDSAMYLCASSVNTDTQYFGPGTRLTVL.

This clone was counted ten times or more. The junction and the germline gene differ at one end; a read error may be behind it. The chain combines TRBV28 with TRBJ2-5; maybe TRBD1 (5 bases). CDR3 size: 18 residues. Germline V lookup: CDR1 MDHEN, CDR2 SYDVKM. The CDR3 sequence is CASRLSHRRGGAVETQYF. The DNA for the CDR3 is TGTGCCAGCAGATTATCTCACAGAAGGGGTGGGGCAGTAGAGACCCAGTACTTC.

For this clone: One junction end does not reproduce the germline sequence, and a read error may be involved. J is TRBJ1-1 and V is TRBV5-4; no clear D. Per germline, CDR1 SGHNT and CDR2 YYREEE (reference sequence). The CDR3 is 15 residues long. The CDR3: CASSQEPGGGAEAFF. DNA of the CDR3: TGCGCCAGCAGCCAAGAACCAGGAGGTGGGGCTGAAGCTTTCTTT.

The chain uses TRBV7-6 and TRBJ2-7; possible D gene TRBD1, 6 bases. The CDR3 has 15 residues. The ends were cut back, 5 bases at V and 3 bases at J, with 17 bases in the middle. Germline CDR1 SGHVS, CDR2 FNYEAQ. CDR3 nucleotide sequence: TGTGCCAGCAGCCCAGGGGCCACTCCAGACTACGAGCAGTACTTC. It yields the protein CASSPGATPDYEQYF.

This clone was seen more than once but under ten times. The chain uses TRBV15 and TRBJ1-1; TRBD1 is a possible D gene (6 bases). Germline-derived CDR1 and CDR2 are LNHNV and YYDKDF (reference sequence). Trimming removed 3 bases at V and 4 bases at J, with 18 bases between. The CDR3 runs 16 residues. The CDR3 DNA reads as TGTGCCACCAGCAGCCTCGTGGGCAGGGGACCCACTGAAGCTTTCTTT. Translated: CATSSLVGRGPTEAFF.

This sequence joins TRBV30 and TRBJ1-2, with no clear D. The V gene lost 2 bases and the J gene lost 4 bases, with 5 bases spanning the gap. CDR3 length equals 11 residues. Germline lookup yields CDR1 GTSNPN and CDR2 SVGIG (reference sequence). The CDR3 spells CAWSWSYGYTF. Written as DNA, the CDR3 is TGTGCCTGGAGTTGGAGCTATGGCTACACCTTC.

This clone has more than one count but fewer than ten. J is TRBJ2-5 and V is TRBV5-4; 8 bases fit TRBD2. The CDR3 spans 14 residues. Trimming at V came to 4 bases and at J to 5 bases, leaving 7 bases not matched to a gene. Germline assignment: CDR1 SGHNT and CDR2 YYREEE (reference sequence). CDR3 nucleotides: TGTGCCAGCAGCGCTAGCGGGTGGGGGGAGACCCAGTACTTC. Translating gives CASSASGWGETQYF. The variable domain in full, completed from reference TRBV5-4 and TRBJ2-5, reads ETGVTQSPTHLIKTRGQQVTLRCSSQSGHNTVSWYQQALGQGPQFIFQYYREEENGRGNFPPRFSGLQFPNYSSELNVNALELDDSALYLCASSASGWGETQYFGPGTRLLVL.

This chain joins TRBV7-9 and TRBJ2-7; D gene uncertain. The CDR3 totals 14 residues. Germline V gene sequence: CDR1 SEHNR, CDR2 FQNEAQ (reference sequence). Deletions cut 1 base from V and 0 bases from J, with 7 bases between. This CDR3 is CASSLGQVSYEQYF. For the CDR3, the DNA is TGTGCCAGCAGCTTAGGGCAGGTCTCCTACGAGCAGTACTTC.

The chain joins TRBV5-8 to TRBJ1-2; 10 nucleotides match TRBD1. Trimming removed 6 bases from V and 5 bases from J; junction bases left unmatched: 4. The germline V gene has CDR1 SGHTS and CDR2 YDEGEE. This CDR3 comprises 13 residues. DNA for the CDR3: TGTGCCAGCACGGACAGGGGGGGTTATGGCTACACCTTC. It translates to CASTDRGGYGYTF.

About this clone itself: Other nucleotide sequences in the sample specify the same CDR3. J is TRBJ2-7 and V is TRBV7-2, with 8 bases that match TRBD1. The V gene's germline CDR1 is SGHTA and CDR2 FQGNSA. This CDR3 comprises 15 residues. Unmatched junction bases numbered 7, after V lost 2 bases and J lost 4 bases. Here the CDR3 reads CASSLQGQGAYEQYF. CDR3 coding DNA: TGTGCCAGCAGCTTACAAGGACAGGGAGCTTACGAGCAGTACTTC.

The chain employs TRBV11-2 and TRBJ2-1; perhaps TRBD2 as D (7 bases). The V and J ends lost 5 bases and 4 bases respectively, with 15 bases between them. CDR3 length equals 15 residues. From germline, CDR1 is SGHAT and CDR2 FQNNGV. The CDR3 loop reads CASSRGRDKYNEQFF. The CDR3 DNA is TGTGCCAGCAGCCGGGGGAGGGACAAGTACAATGAGCAGTTCTTC. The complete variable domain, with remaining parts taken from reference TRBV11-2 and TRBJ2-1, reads EAGVAQSPRYKIIEKRQSVAFWCNPISGHATLYWYQQILGQGPKLLIQFQNNGVVDDSQLPKDRFSAERLKGVDSTLKIQPAKLEDSAVYLCASSRGRDKYNEQFFGPGTRLTVL.

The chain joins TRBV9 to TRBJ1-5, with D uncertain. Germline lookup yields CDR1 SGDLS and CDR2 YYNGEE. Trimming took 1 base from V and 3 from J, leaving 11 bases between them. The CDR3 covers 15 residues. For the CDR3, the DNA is TGTGCCAGCAGCGTAACGGCAGGACTCAATCAGCCCCAGCATTTT. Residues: CASSVTAGLNQPQHF.

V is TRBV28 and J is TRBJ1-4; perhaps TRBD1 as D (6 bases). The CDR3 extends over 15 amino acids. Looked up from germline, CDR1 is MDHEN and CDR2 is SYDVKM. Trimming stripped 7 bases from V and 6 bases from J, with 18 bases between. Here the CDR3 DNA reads TGTGCCAGCACTCAGCCTAGGGGGATTTATGAAAAACTGTTTTTT. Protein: CASTQPRGIYEKLFF.

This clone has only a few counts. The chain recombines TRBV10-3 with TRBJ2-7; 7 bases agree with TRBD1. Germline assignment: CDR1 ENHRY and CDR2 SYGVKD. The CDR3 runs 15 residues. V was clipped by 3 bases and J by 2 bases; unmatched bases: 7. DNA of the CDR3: TGTGCCATCAGTGACCCACAGGGGACCACCTACGAGCAGTACTTC. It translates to CAISDPQGTTYEQYF.

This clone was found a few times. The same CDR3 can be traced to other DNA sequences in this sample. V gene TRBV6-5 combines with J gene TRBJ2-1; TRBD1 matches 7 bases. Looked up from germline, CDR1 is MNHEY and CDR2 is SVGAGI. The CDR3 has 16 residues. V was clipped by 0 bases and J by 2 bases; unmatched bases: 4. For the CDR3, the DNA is TGTGCCAGCAGTTACTCGAACAGGGGCCCCTACAATGAGCAGTTCTTC. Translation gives CASSYSNRGPYNEQFF.

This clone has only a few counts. For the CDR3, the DNA is TGCGCCAGCAGCCAAGTTGTCTTGTCACCCCTCCACTTT. It specifies CASSQVVLSPLHF. The chain is built from TRBV4-3 and TRBJ1-6; D is unresolved. Germline V gives CDR1 LGHNA, CDR2 YSLEER. V lost 1 base and J 10 bases, leaving 8 bases between the germline ends. The CDR3 consists of 13 residues.

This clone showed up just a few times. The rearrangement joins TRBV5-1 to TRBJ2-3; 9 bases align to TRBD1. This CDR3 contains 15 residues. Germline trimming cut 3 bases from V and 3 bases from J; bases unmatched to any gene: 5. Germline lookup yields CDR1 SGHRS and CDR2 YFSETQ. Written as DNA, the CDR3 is TGCGCCAGCAGCTACCGGGACAGGGATACAGATACGCAGTATTTT. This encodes CASSYRDRDTDTQYF.

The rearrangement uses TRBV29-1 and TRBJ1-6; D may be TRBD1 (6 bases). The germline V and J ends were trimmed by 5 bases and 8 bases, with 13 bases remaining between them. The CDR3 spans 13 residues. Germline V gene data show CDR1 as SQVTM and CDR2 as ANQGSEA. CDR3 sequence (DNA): TGCAGCGTTCAGGGGACGGGTGATTCACCCCTCCACTTT. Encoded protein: CSVQGTGDSPLHF.

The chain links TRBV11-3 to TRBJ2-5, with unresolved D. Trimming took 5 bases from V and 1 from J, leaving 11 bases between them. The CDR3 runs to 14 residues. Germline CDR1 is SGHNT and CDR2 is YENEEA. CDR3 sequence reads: CASSPPGAQETQYF. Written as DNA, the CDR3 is TGTGCCAGCAGCCCCCCCGGAGCCCAAGAGACCCAGTACTTC.

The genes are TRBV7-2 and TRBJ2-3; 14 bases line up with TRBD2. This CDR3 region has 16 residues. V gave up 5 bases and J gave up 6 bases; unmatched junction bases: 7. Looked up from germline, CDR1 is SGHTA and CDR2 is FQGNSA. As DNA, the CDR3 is TGTGCCAGCAGCGATCGACTAGCGGGGGGGCCGGATACGCAGTATTTT. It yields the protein CASSDRLAGGPDTQYF.

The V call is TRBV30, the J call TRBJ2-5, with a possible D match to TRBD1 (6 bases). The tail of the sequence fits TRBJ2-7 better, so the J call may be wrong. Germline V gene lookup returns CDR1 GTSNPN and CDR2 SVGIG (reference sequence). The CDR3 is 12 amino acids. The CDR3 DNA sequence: TGTGCCTGGAGCTACAGGGTCTACGAGCAGTACTTC. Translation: CAWSYRVYEQYF.